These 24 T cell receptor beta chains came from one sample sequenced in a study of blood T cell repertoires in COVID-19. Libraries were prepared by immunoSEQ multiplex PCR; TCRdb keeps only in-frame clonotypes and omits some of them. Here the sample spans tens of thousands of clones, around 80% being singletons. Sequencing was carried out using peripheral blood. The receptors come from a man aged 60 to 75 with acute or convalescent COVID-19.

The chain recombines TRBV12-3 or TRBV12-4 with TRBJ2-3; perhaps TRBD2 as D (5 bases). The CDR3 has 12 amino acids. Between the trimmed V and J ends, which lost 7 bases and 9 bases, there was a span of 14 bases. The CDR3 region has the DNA TGTGCCAGCACCCCCGGGATAGCGACGCAGTATTTT. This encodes CASTPGIATQYF.

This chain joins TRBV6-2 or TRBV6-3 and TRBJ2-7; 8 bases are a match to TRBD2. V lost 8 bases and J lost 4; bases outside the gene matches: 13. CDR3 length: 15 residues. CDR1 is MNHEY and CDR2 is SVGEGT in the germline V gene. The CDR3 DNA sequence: TGTGCCAGCGGCCCCCACGGGACTAGAAATTACGAGCAGTACTTC. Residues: CASGPHGTRNYEQYF.

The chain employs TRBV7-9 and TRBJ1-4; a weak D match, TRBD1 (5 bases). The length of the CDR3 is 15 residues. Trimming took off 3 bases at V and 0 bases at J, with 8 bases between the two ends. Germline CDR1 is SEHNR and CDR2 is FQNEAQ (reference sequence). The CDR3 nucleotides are TGTGCCAGCAGCTTCCAGGGCCCAACTAATGAAAAACTGTTTTTT. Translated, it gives CASSFQGPTNEKLFF. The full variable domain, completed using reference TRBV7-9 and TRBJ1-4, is DTGVSQNPRHKITKRGQNVTFRCDPISEHNRLYWYRQTLGQGPEFLTYFQNEAQLEKSRLLSDRFSAERPKGSFSTLEIQRTEQGDSAMYLCASSFQGPTNEKLFFGSGTQLSVL.

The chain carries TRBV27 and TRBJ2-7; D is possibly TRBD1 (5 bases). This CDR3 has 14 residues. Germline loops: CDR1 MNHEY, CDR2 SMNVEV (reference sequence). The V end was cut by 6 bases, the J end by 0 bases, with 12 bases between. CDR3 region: CASRPRQFSYEQYF. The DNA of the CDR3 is TGTGCCAGCAGGCCTAGACAGTTCTCCTACGAGCAGTACTTC.

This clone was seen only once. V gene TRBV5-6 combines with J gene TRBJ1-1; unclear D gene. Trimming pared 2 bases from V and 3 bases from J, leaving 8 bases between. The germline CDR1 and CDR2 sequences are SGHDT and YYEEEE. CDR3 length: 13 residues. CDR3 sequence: CASSFLRYTEAFF. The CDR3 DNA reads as TGTGCCAGCAGCTTCCTTCGGTACACTGAAGCTTTCTTT.

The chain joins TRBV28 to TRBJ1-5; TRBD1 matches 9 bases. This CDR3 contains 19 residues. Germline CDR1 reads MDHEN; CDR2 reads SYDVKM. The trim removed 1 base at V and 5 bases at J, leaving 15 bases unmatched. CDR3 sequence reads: CASSLSLIRDRVEDQPQHF. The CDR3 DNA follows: TGTGCCAGCAGTTTATCTCTCATTCGGGACAGGGTGGAAGATCAGCCCCAGCATTTT. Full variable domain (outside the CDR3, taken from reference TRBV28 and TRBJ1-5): DVKVTQSSRYLVKRTGEKVFLECVQDMDHENMFWYRQDPGLGLRLIYFSYDVKMKEKGDIPEGYSVSREKKERFSLILESASTNQTSMYLCASSLSLIRDRVEDQPQHFGDGTRLSIL.

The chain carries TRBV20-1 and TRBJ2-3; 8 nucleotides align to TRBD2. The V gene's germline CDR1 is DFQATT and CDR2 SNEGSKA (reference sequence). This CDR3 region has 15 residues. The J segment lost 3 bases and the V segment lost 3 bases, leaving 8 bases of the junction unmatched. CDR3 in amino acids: CSASRPRGATDTQYF. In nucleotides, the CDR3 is TGCAGTGCTAGTAGGCCGCGGGGGGCGACAGATACGCAGTATTTT.

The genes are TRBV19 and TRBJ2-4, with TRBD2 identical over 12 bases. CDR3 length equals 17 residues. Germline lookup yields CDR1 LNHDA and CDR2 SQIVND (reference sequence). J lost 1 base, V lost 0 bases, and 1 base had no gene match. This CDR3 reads CASSIDTSGGAKNIQYF. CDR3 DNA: TGTGCCAGTAGTATAGACACTAGCGGGGGGGCCAAAAACATTCAGTACTTC. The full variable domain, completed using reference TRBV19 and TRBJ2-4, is DGGITQSPKYLFRKEGQNVTLSCEQNLNHDAMYWYRQDPGQGLRLIYYSQIVNDFQKGDIAEGYSVSREKKESFPLTVTSAQKNPTAFYLCASSIDTSGGAKNIQYFGAGTRLSVL.

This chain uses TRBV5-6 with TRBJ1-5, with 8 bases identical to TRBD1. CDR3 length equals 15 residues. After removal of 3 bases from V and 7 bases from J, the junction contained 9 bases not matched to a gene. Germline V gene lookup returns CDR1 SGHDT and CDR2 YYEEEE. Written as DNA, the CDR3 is TGTGCCAGCAGCTCCAGCGCAGGGGGCGGACAGCCCCAGCATTTT. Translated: CASSSSAGGGQPQHF. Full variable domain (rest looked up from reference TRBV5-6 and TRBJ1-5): DAGVTQSPTHLIKTRGQQVTLRCSPKSGHDTVSWYQQALGQGPQFIFQYYEEEERQRGNFPDRFSGHQFPNYSSELNVNALLLGDSALYLCASSSSAGGGQPQHFGDGTRLSIL.

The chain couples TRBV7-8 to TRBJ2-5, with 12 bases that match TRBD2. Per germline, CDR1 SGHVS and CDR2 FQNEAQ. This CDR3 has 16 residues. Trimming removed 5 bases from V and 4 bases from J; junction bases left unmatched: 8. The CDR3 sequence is CASSQTRLAGVETQYF. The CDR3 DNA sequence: TGTGCCAGCAGCCAAACCAGACTAGCGGGGGTAGAGACCCAGTACTTC.

The CDR3 nucleotides are TGTGCCAGCAGTTTAGGGGGGGGAGTTAATCAGCCCCAGCATTTT. It specifies CASSLGGGVNQPQHF. The chain links TRBV28 to TRBJ1-5; tentatively, D is TRBD1 (5 bases). V was cut by 2 bases and J by 4 bases, with 12 bases left in between. CDR1 is MDHEN, CDR2 SYDVKM, per germline. There are 15 residues in the CDR3.

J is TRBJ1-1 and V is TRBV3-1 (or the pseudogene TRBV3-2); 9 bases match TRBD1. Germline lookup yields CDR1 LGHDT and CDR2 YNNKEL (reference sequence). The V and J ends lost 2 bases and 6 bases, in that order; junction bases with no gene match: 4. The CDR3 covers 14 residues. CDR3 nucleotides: TGTGCCAGCAGCCAACTGGACAGGGGCCCTGAAGCTTTCTTT. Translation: CASSQLDRGPEAFF.

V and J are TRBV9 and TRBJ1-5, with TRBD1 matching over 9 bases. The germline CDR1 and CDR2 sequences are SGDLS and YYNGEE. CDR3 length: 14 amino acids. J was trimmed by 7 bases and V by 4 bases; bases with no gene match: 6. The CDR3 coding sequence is TGTGCCAGCAGCCCCGGGACAGGGAGACAGCCCCAGCATTTT. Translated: CASSPGTGRQPQHF.

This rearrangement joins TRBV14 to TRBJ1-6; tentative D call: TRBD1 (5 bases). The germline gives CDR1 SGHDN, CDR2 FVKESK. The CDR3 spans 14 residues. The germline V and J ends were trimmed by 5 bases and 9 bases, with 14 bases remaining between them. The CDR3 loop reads CASSLYGGASPLHF. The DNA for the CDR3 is TGTGCCAGCAGCTTGTACGGGGGTGCTTCACCCCTCCACTTT.

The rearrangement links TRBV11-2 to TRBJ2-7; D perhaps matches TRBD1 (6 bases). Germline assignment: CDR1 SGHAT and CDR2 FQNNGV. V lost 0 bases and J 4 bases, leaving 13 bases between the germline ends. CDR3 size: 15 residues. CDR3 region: CASSLETGTTYEQYF. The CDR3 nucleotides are TGTGCCAGCAGCTTAGAGACCGGGACAACTTACGAGCAGTACTTC.

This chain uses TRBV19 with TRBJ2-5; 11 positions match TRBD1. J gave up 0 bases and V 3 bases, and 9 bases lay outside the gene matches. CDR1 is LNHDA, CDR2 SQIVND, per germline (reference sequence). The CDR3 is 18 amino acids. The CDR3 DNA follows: TGTGCCAGTAGTATTTCTGGACAGGGGGCCTTGTACCAAGAGACCCAGTACTTC. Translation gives CASSISGQGALYQETQYF. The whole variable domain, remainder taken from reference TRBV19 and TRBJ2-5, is DGGITQSPKYLFRKEGQNVTLSCEQNLNHDAMYWYRQDPGQGLRLIYYSQIVNDFQKGDIAEGYSVSREKKESFPLTVTSAQKNPTAFYLCASSISGQGALYQETQYFGPGTRLLVL.

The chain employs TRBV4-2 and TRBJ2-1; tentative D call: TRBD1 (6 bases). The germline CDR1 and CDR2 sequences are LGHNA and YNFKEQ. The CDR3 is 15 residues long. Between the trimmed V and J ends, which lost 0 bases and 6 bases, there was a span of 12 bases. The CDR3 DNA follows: TGTGCCAGCAGCCAAGACTCCGGGACACCCAATGAGCAGTTCTTC. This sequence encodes CASSQDSGTPNEQFF.

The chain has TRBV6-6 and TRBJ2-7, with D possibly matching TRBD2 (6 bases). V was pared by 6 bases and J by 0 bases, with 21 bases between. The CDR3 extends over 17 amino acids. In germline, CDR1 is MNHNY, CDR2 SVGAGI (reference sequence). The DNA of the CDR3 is TGTGCCAGCAGCCGAATGGGGGGAAGCGGGTCCTCCTACGAGCAGTACGTC. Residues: CASSRMGGSGSSYEQYV.

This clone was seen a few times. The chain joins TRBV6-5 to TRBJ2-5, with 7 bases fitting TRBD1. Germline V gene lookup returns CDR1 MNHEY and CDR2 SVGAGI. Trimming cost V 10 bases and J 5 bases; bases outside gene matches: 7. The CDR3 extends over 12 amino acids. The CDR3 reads CATRQGWETQYF. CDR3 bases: TGTGCCACCAGACAGGGATGGGAGACCCAGTACTTC.

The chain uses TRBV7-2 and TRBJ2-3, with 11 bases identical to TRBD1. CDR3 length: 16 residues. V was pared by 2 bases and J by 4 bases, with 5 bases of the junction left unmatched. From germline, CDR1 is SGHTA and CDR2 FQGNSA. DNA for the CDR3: TGTGCCAGCAGCTTAACGGACAGGGGGCGATCAGATACGCAGTATTTT. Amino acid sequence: CASSLTDRGRSDTQYF.

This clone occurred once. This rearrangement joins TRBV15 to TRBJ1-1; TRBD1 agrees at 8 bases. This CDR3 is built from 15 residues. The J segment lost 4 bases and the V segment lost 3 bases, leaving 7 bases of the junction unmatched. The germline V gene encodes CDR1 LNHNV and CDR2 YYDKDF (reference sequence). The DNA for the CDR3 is TGTGCCACCAGCAGTAGCAGGGGGCTGGGCACTGAAGCTTTCTTT. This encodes CATSSSRGLGTEAFF.

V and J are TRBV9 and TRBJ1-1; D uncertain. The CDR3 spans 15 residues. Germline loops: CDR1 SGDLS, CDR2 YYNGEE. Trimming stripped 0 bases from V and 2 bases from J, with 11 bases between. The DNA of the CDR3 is TGTGCCAGCAGCGTAGAAGGAGGCTTAAACACTGAAGCTTTCTTT. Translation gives CASSVEGGLNTEAFF. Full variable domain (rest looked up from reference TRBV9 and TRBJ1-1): DSGVTQTPKHLITATGQRVTLRCSPRSGDLSVYWYQQSLDQGLQFLIQYYNGEERAKGNILERFSAQQFPDLHSELNLSSLELGDSALYFCASSVEGGLNTEAFFGQGTRLTVV.

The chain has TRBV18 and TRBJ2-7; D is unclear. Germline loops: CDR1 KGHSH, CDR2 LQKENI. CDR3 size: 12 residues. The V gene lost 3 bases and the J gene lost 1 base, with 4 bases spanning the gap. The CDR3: CASSPSSYEQYV. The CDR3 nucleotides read TGTGCCAGCTCACCCTCTTCCTACGAGCAGTACGTC.

The CDR3: CASSEARGLGYGYTF. The DNA for the CDR3 is TGTGCCAGCAGTGAAGCAAGGGGACTTGGCTATGGCTACACCTTC. The V and J genes are TRBV6-1 and TRBJ1-2, with D possibly being TRBD1 (5 bases). V lost 0 bases to trimming and J lost 4 bases, with 12 bases between them. CDR1 MNHNS and CDR2 SASEGT come from the germline V gene. The CDR3 is 15 amino acids.